A selection of T cell receptor beta chains follows, all from one sample in a study of post-analysis software for immune sequencing data. A single record per CDR3 protein comes from TCRdb applying MiXCR to the PCR reads. The repertoire holds roughly 200,000 distinct CDR3 sequences, with 25% to 35% as singletons. Sequencing used blood. The source of these receptors is a girl aged 2-17 years with multiple sclerosis. Each CDR3 is given with its conserved first and last residue. D genes are given only for firm matches. Size is omitted from some rows. Given values are once, few, many or a class for expanded clones.

J	D	V	size	DNA	CDR3
TRBJ2-4	.	TRBV28	many	TGTGCCAGCAGTTCCCACAGCGAAGTAGCCAAAAACATTCAGTACTTC	CASSSHSEVAKNIQYF
TRBJ1-1	TRBD1	TRBV3-1	.	TGTGCCAGCAGCCCCTCCCTTACAGGGGGCACTGAAGCTTTCTTT	CASSPSLTGGTEAFF
TRBJ2-4	TRBD1	TRBV5-1	.	TGCGCCAGCAGCTTGAAGGGACAGGACTCAAACATTCAGTACTTC	CASSLKGQDSNIQYF
TRBJ2-7	.	TRBV21-1	.	TGTGCCAGCAGCAAAGATTGGTCAGGGGCGAGCTCCTACGGGCAGTACTTC	CASSKDWSGASSYGQYF
TRBJ1-5	.	TRBV27	many	TGTGCCAGCAGCTTAGGATATAGCAATCAGCCCCAGCATTTT	CASSLGYSNQPQHF
TRBJ2-5	TRBD1	TRBV28	.	TGTGCCAGCAGCCGACAGGGGACGGCGACCCAAGAGACCCAGTACTTC	CASSRQGTATQETQYF
TRBJ2-1	.	TRBV6-1	.	TGCGCCTGCAGTGTTAAGCGTGAAACCCACAATGAGCAGTTCTTC	CACSVKRETHNEQFF
TRBJ2-5	.	TRBV6-2/TRBV6-3	many	TGTGCCAGCAGTTCACTCCCTATCACGGCGGGTGGAGAGACCCAGTACTTC	CASSSLPITAGGETQYF
TRBJ2-1	TRBD2	TRBV5-1	many	TGCGCCAGCAGCGGGGGAGGGACCTACAATGAGCAGTTCTTC	CASSGGGTYNEQFF
TRBJ2-5	.	TRBV28	many	TGTGCCAGCAGCCCCCTAGGGGGAGAGACCCAGTACTTC	CASSPLGGETQYF
TRBJ1-5	.	TRBV7-2	.	TGTGCCAGCAGCAGGGGTGACCAGCCCCGGCATTTT	CASSRGDQPRHF
TRBJ1-2	TRBD1	TRBV2	many	TGTGCCACCTCGACAGGGCCCTATGGCTACACCTTC	CATSTGPYGYTF
TRBJ2-1	TRBD2	TRBV6-1	many	TGTGCCAGCAGTTTAGCGGGATATGAGCAGTTCTTC	CASSLAGYEQFF
TRBJ1-6	.	TRBV5-1	.	TGCGCCAGCAGCTTTAGCTCCTATAATTCACCCCTCCACTTT	CASSFSSYNSPLHF
TRBJ2-2	.	TRBV7-3	few	TGTGCCAGCAGCTTATTTGGGGGAAACACCGGGGAGCTGTTTTTT	CASSLFGGNTGELFF
TRBJ2-7	TRBD1	TRBV28	few	TGTGCCAGCAGCCCAAGTCAGGGGGCCTACGAGCAGTACTTC	CASSPSQGAYEQYF
TRBJ2-1	TRBD2	TRBV11-2	.	TGTGCCAGCAGCTTTAGAACTAGCGGGAAAAATGAGCAGTTCTTC	CASSFRTSGKNEQFF
TRBJ2-5	.	TRBV28	few	TGTGCCAGCAGTCTAGGACAAGTCCAAGAGACCCAGTACTTC	CASSLGQVQETQYF
TRBJ1-1	.	TRBV29-1	.	TGCAGCGTTGACCACGGGGGCACTGAAGCTTTCTTT	CSVDHGGTEAFF
TRBJ1-2	TRBD1	TRBV4-2	few	TGTGCCAGCAGCCAAGACTATAGAGGCGACAGGGGCTATGGCTACACCTTC	CASSQDYRGDRGYGYTF
TRBJ2-7	.	TRBV5-5	.	TGTGCCAGCAGCTTCGGGGGCCGAACCTACGAGCAGTACTTC	CASSFGGRTYEQYF
TRBJ2-1	.	TRBV15	many	TGTGCCACCAGCAGAGATTGGAGTGGCAAGCAGTTCTTC	CATSRDWSGKQFF
TRBJ2-5	.	TRBV5-1	many	TGCGCCAGCAGCCCGGGACCCACTCGGGTGGAGACCCAGTACTTC	CASSPGPTRVETQYF
TRBJ2-7	.	TRBV11-2	.	TGTGCCAGCAGCAACTTGTACGAGCAGTACTTC	CASSNLYEQYF
TRBJ1-2	.	TRBV12-3/TRBV12-4	.	TGTGCCAGCAGTTCCCGCAAACAGGCGGTAACTAACTATGGCTACACCTTC	CASSSRKQAVTNYGYTF
TRBJ2-4	TRBD2	TRBV20-1	few	TGCAGTGCTAGAGATACGGGGGGGGTAGCCAAAAACATTCAGTACTTC	CSARDTGGVAKNIQYF
TRBJ2-1	TRBD1	TRBV5-1	.	TGCGCCAGCAGCTTGAGGGGACAGGAAGGCGAGCAGTACTTCTTC	CASSLRGQEGEQYFF
TRBJ1-6	.	TRBV29-1	.	TGCAGCGTCCGGGAGAGGGGCCAAAATTCACCCCTCCACTTT	CSVRERGQNSPLHF
TRBJ2-7	TRBD1	TRBV6-5	many	TGTGCCAGCAGTTACACTGGGGACAGAACTAAGTACTTC	CASSYTGDRTKYF
TRBJ1-5	TRBD1	TRBV6-4	.	TGTGCCAGCAGTCCACCATCTGGAGGGGGCCGTATAAATCAGCCCCAGCATTTT	CASSPPSGGGRINQPQHF
TRBJ2-3	TRBD2	TRBV3-1	few	TGTGCCAGCAGCCCAGGACTAGCGATTTTGACAGATACGCAGTATTTT	CASSPGLAILTDTQYF
TRBJ2-7	.	TRBV27	many	TGTGCCAGCAGTTGGAAAAATCAATACGAGCAGTACTTC	CASSWKNQYEQYF
TRBJ2-3	.	TRBV20-1	.	TGCAGTACCAAAGGCAGGGGCCACACAGATACGCAGTATTTT	CSTKGRGHTDTQYF
TRBJ2-1	.	TRBV20-1	few	TGCAGTGCTAGAAATTGGGTAGGGTCCAATGAGCAGTTCTTC	CSARNWVGSNEQFF
TRBJ2-7	TRBD1	TRBV28	many	TGTGCCAGCAGTCTCCCCTCGGACAGGGGCTACGAGCAGTACTTC	CASSLPSDRGYEQYF
TRBJ2-3	TRBD2	TRBV7-6	few	TGTGCCAGCAGCAACCCGGCGGGGGGAGATACGCAGTATTTT	CASSNPAGGDTQYF
TRBJ2-7	TRBD1	TRBV5-1	many	TGCGCCAGCAGCTTGAGTGGGACAGGGTCCTACGAGCAGTACTTC	CASSLSGTGSYEQYF
TRBJ2-1	TRBD1	TRBV27	.	TGTGCCAGCAGTTCCCCAGGGGGCTTTCCAAATGAGCAGTTCTTC	CASSSPGGFPNEQFF
TRBJ2-7	.	TRBV19	few	TGTGCCAGTAGTAATCCCCGCTCCCCCGGGCAGTACTTC	CASSNPRSPGQYF
TRBJ2-7	.	TRBV6-2/TRBV6-3	few	TGTGCCAGCAGTTACTCCCTGGACGCTGGATTTTTCTACGAGCAGTACTTC	CASSYSLDAGFFYEQYF
TRBJ1-1	.	TRBV7-9	.	TGTGCCAGCAGCTTAGGGTGGAGCACTGAAGCTTTCTTT	CASSLGWSTEAFF
TRBJ2-1	TRBD2	TRBV20-1	many	TGCAGTGCTAGTCTCCTAGCGGGAGTGTACAATGAGCAGTTCTTC	CSASLLAGVYNEQFF
TRBJ2-5	.	TRBV5-1	few	TGCGCCAGCAGCGCCGAGAGGCTTACCTCGGACAAGCAGTACTTC	CASSAERLTSDKQYF
TRBJ2-7	TRBD1	TRBV5-1	.	TGCGCCAGCAGCTTGGGAGACAGGGGAGGCGAGCAGTACTTC	CASSLGDRGGEQYF